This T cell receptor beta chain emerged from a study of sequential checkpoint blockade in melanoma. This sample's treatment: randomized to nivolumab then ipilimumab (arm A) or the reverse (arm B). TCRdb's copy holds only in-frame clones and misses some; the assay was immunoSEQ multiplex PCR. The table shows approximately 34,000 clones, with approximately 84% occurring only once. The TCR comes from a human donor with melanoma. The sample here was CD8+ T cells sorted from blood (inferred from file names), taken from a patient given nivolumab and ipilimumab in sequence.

The CDR3 region is CSVERDSGRAGETQYF. The CDR3 nucleotides are TGCAGCGTTGAAAGGGATAGCGGGAGGGCCGGAGAGACCCAGTACTTC. The V gene is TRBV29-1, the J gene TRBJ2-5; 11 nucleotides agree with TRBD2. This CDR3 comprises 16 residues. The junction had 9 bases not matched to a gene; V was cut back by 2 bases and J by 4 bases. Per the germline V gene, CDR1 is SQVTM and CDR2 is ANQGSEA.